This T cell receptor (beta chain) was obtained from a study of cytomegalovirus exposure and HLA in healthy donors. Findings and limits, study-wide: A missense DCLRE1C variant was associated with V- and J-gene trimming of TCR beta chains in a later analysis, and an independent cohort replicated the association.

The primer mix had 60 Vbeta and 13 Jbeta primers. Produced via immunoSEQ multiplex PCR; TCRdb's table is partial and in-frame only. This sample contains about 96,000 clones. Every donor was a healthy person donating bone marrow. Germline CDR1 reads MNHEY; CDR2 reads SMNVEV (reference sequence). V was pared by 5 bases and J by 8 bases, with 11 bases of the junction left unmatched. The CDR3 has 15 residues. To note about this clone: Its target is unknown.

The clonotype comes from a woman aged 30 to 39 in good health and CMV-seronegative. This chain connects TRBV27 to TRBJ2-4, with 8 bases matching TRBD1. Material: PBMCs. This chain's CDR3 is CASSNLQGVGYIQYF. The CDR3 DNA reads TGTGCCAGCAGTAATTTACAGGGGGTCGGATACATTCAGTACTTC.